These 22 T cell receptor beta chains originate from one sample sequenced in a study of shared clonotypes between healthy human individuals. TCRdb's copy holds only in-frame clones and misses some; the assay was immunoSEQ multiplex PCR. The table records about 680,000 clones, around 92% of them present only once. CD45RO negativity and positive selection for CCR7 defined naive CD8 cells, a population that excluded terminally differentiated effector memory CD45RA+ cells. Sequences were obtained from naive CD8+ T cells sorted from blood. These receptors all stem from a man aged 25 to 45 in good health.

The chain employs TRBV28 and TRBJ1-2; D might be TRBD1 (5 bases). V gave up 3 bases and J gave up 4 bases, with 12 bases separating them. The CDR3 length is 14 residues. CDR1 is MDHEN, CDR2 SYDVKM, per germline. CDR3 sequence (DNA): TGTGCCAGCAGTTTTCGGCAGGGTGGCTATGGCTACACCTTC. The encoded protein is CASSFRQGGYGYTF.

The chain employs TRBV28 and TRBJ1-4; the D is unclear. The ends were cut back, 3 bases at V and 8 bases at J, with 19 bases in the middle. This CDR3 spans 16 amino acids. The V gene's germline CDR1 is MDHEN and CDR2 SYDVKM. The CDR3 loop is CASSFEVGREREKLFF. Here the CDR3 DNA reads TGTGCCAGCAGTTTTGAGGTTGGGAGGGAGCGGGAAAAACTGTTTTTT.

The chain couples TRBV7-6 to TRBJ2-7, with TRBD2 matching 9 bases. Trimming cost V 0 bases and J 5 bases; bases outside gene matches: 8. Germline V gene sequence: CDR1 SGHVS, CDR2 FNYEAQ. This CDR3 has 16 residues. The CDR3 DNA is TGTGCCAGCAGCTTAGCCCTCCCTAGCGGGAACAACGAGCAGTACTTC. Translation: CASSLALPSGNNEQYF. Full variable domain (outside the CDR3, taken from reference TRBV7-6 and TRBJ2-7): GAGVSQSPRYKVTKRGQDVALRCDPISGHVSLYWYRQALGQGPEFLTYFNYEAQQDKSGLPNDRFSAERPEGSISTLTIQRTEQRDSAMYRCASSLALPSGNNEQYFGPGTRLTVT.

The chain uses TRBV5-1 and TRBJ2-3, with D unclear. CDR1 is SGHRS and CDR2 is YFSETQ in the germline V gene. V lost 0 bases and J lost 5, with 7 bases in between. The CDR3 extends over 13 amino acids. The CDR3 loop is CASSLVEEDTQYF. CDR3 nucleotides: TGCGCCAGCAGCTTGGTCGAGGAAGATACGCAGTATTTT.

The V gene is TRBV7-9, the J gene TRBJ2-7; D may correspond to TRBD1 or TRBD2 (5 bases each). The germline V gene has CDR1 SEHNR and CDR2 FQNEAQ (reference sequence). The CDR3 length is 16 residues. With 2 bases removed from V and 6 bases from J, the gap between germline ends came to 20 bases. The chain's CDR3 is CASSLQGGAHAGEQYF. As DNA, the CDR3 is TGTGCCAGCAGCTTACAGGGTGGAGCTCATGCGGGCGAGCAGTACTTC.

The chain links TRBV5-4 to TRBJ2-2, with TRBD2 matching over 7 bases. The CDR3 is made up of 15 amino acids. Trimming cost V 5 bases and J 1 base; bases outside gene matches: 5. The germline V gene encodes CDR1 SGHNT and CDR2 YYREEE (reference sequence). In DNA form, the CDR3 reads TGTGCCAGCAGTTCGAGCGGGAAGAACACCGGGGAGCTGTTTTTT. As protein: CASSSSGKNTGELFF.

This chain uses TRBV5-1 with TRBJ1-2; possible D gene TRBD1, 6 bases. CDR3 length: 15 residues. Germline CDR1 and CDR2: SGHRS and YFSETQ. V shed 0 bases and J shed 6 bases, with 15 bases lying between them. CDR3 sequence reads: CASSLAVTGRDGYTF. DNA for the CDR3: TGCGCCAGCAGCTTGGCAGTAACAGGGAGGGATGGCTACACCTTC.

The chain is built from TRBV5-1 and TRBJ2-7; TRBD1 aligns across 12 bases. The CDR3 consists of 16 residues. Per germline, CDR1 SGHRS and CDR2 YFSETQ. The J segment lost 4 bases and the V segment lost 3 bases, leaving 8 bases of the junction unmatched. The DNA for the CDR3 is TGCGCCAGCAGCTGGAATACGGGACAGGGGGCTTACGAGCAGTACTTC. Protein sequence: CASSWNTGQGAYEQYF.

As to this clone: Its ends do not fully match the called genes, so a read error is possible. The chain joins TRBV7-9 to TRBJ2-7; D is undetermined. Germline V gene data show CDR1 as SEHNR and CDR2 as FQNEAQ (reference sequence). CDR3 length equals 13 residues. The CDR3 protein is CASSFSGSYEQCF. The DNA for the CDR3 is TGTGCCAGCAGCTTTAGTGGCTCCTACGAGCAGTGCTTC.

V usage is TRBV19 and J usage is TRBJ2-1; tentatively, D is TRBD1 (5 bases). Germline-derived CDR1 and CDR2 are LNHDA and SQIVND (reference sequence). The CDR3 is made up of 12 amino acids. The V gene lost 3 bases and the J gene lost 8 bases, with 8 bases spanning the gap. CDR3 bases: TGTGCCAGTAGTATGTGGGGCGATGAGCAGTTCTTC. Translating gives CASSMWGDEQFF.

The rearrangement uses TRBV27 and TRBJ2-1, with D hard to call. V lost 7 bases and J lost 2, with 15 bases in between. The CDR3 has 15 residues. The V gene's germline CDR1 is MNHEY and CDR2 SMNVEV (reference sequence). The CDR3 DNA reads TGTGCCAGCAAAGCATCGAGCGTGGCCTACAATGAGCAGTTCTTC. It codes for CASKASSVAYNEQFF.

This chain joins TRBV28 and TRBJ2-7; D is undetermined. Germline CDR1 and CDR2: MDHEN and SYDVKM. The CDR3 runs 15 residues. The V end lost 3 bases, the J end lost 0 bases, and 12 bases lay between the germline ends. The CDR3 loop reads CASSFKRGSSYEQYF. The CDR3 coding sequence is TGTGCCAGCAGTTTTAAAAGAGGCAGCTCCTACGAGCAGTACTTC.

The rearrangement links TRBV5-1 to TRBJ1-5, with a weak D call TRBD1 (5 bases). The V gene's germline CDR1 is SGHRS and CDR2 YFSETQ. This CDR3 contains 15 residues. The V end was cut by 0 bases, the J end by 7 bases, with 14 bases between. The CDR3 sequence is CASSLEAGGGQPQHF. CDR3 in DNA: TGCGCCAGCAGCTTGGAGGCGGGGGGAGGCCAGCCCCAGCATTTT.

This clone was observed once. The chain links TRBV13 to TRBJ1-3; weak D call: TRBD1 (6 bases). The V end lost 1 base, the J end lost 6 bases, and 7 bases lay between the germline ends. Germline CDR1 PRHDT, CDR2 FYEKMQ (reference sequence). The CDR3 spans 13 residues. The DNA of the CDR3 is TGTGCCAGCAGCTTAGCAGGGGAAAACACCATATATTTT. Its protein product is CASSLAGENTIYF. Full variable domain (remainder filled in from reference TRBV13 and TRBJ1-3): AAGVIQSPRHLIKEKRETATLKCYPIPRHDTVYWYQQGPGQDPQFLISFYEKMQSDKGSIPDRFSAQQFSDYHSELNMSSLELGDSALYFCASSLAGENTIYFGEGSWLTVV.

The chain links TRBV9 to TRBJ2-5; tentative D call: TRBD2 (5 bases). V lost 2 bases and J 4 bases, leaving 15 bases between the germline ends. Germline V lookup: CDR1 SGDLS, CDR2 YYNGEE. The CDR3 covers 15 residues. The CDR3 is CASSVSGTAGETQYF. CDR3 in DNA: TGTGCCAGCAGCGTCTCTGGAACGGCGGGAGAGACCCAGTACTTC.

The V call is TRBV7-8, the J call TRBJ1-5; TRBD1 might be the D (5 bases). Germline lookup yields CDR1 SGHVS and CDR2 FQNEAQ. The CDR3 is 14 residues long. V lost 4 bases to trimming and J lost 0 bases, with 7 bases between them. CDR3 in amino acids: CASSSGGSNQPQHF. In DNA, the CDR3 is TGTGCCAGCAGCTCGGGGGGTAGCAATCAGCCCCAGCATTTT.

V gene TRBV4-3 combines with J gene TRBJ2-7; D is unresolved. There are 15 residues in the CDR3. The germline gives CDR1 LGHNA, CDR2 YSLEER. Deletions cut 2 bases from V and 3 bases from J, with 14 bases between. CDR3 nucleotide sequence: TGCGCCAGCAGCCAAAATCACCAGAGCCTCTACGAGCAGTACTTC. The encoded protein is CASSQNHQSLYEQYF.

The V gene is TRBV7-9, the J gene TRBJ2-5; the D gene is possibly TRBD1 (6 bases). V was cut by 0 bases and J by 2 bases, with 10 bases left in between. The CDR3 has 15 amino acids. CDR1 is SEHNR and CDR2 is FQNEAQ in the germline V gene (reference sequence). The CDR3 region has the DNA TGTGCCAGCAGCTTAGCTCAGGGGAAGCAAGAGACCCAGTACTTC. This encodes CASSLAQGKQETQYF.

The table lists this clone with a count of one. The CDR3 loop is CASSLTGVGEQYF. The CDR3 DNA sequence: TGTGCCAGCAGCCTGACAGGGGTGGGAGAGCAGTACTTC. The chain couples TRBV27 to TRBJ2-7; 8 bases map to TRBD1. The J segment lost 7 bases and the V segment lost 6 bases, leaving 8 bases of the junction unmatched. The CDR3 totals 13 residues. Germline V gene sequence: CDR1 MNHEY, CDR2 SMNVEV (reference sequence).

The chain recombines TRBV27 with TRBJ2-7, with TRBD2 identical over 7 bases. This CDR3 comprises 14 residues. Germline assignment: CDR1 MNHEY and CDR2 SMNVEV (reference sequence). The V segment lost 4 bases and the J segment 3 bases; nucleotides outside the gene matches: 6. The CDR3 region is CASSSLAAFYEQYF. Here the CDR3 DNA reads TGTGCCAGCAGTTCCCTAGCGGCCTTCTACGAGCAGTACTTC.

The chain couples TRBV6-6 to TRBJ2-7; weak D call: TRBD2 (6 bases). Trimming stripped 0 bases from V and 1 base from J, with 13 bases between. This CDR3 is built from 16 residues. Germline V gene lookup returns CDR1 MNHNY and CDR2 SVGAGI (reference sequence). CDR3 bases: TGTGCCAGCAGTTACTCTACTACTAGCAGGTCCTACGAGCAGTACTTC. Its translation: CASSYSTTSRSYEQYF.

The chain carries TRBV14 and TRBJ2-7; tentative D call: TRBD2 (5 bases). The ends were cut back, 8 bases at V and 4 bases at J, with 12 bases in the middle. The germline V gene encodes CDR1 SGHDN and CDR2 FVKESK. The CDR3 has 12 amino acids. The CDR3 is CASGRRDYEQYF. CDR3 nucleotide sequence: TGTGCCAGCGGCCGTCGGGATTACGAGCAGTACTTC. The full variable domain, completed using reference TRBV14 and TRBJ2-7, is EAGVTQFPSHSVIEKGQTVTLRCDPISGHDNLYWYRRVMGKEIKFLLHFVKESKQDESGMPNNRFLAERTGGTYSTLKVQPAELEDSGVYFCASGRRDYEQYFGPGTRLTVT.